Following are 21 T cell receptor beta chains from one sample sequenced in a study of cytomegalovirus exposure and HLA in healthy donors. A multiplex PCR was run with 60 Vbeta primers and 13 Jbeta primers. Produced via immunoSEQ multiplex PCR; TCRdb's table is partial and in-frame only. The listing contains 100,000 to 150,000 clones. Sequenced sample: PBMCs. Receptors were obtained from a woman in her thirties or forties in good health and CMV-seropositive.

CDR3 bases: TGTGCCAGCAGTTTATCTCGACTTCCCTCCTACGAGCAGTACTTC. This gives the protein CASSLSRLPSYEQYF. This sequence joins TRBV27 and TRBJ2-7, with D unclear. This CDR3 has 15 amino acids. CDR1 and CDR2 from the germline V gene are MNHEY and SMNVEV (reference sequence). V was clipped by 0 bases and J by 0 bases, with 9 bases between them.

V usage is TRBV4-3 and J usage is TRBJ2-1, with no clear D. Trimming cost V 5 bases and J 6 bases, with 8 bases left between them. CDR3 length: 12 amino acids. Germline loops: CDR1 LGHNA, CDR2 YSLEER. Here the CDR3 DNA reads TGCGCCAGCAGCTCTCAGTTCAATGAGCAGTTCTTC. Encoded protein: CASSSQFNEQFF.

V and J are TRBV7-8 and TRBJ2-7; 9 nucleotides match TRBD2. The germline V gene encodes CDR1 SGHVS and CDR2 FQNEAQ. J was trimmed by 2 bases and V by 0 bases; bases with no gene match: 2. The CDR3 runs 15 residues. CDR3 bases: TGTGCCAGCAGCTTAGCGCGGGAGGGCCCCTACGAGCAGTACTTC. It specifies CASSLAREGPYEQYF.

The chain has TRBV7-2 and TRBJ2-7; 7 bases fit TRBD2. Germline CDR1 is SGHTA and CDR2 is FQGNSA. The V gene end was trimmed by 1 base and the J gene end by 4 bases; junction bases not matched to a gene: 7. CDR3 length: 15 residues. The CDR3 loop is CASSLDRGSVYEQYF. Here the CDR3 DNA reads TGTGCCAGCAGCTTAGATCGCGGGAGTGTGTACGAGCAGTACTTC. The complete variable domain, with remaining parts taken from reference TRBV7-2 and TRBJ2-7, reads GAGVSQSPSNKVTEKGKDVELRCDPISGHTALYWYRQSLGQGLEFLIYFQGNSAPDKSGLPSDRFSAERTGGSVSTLTIQRTQQEDSAVYLCASSLDRGSVYEQYFGPGTRLTVT.

The chain joins TRBV30 to TRBJ2-1, with 9 nucleotides matching TRBD2. This CDR3 has 16 amino acids. The J segment lost 9 bases and the V segment lost 0 bases, leaving 12 bases of the junction unmatched. CDR1 is GTSNPN, CDR2 SVGIG, per germline (reference sequence). CDR3 sequence: CAWSVPAGGPMREQFF. The CDR3 nucleotides read TGTGCCTGGAGTGTACCAGCGGGAGGCCCGATGCGTGAGCAGTTCTTC. Using reference TRBV30 and TRBJ2-1 for the parts outside the CDR3, the full variable domain is SQTIHQWPATLVQPVGSPLSLECTVEGTSNPNLYWYRQAAGRGLQLLFYSVGIGQISSEVPQNLSASRPQDRQFILSSKKLLLSDSGFYLCAWSVPAGGPMREQFFGPGTRLTVL.

The gene calls are TRBV25-1 and TRBJ1-4; TRBD1 matches 9 bases. V trimming: 2 bases; J trimming: 8 bases; junction bases outside the gene matches: 6. CDR3 size: 15 residues. Germline assignment: CDR1 MGHDK and CDR2 SYGVNS. CDR3 sequence: CASSETGGSWEKLFF. CDR3 sequence (DNA): TGTGCCAGCAGTGAAACAGGGGGCAGTTGGGAAAAACTGTTTTTT.

V gene TRBV10-3 combines with J gene TRBJ2-7; 11 bases line up with TRBD2. The germline gives CDR1 ENHRY, CDR2 SYGVKD. The CDR3 is made up of 16 amino acids. The V segment lost 2 bases and the J segment 5 bases; nucleotides outside the gene matches: 8. The CDR3 loop is CAISEKLAGVLDEQYF. The CDR3 bases are TGTGCCATCAGTGAGAAACTAGCGGGAGTACTGGACGAGCAGTACTTC.

The chain joins TRBV7-2 to TRBJ2-1; a possible D gene is TRBD1 (6 bases). The germline V and J ends were trimmed by 5 bases and 5 bases, with 19 bases remaining between them. The CDR3 totals 16 residues. Germline V gene data show CDR1 as SGHTA and CDR2 as FQGNSA. The CDR3 DNA is TGTGCCAGCAGCCCCCTCCCAGGGGCGATCAACAATGAGCAGTTCTTC. Amino acids: CASSPLPGAINNEQFF.

This chain joins TRBV28 and TRBJ1-1; D unresolved. The germline V and J ends were trimmed by 2 bases and 1 base, with 8 bases remaining between them. This CDR3 contains 14 residues. Germline assignment: CDR1 MDHEN and CDR2 SYDVKM. CDR3 protein: CASSLALRNTEAFF. The DNA for the CDR3 is TGTGCCAGCAGTTTAGCCCTCAGGAACACTGAAGCTTTCTTT.

J is TRBJ2-7 and V is TRBV5-6; D is perhaps TRBD2 (6 bases). The germline CDR1 and CDR2 sequences are SGHDT and YYEEEE. Between the trimmed V and J ends, which lost 5 bases and 4 bases, there was a span of 13 bases. The CDR3 loop spans 13 amino acids. CDR3 in DNA: TGTGCCAGCAGTCTCGGGGGTGGGTACGAGCAGTACTTC. Translation: CASSLGGGYEQYF.

The rearrangement links TRBV19 to TRBJ2-3; D gene ambiguous. The CDR3 consists of 14 residues. Germline-derived CDR1 and CDR2 are LNHDA and SQIVND (reference sequence). Trimming stripped 0 bases from V and 2 bases from J, with 6 bases between. CDR3: CASSIDPLTDTQYF. CDR3 nucleotides: TGTGCCAGTAGTATAGATCCCCTCACAGATACGCAGTATTTT. The variable domain in full, with the rest retrieved from reference TRBV19 and TRBJ2-3, is DGGITQSPKYLFRKEGQNVTLSCEQNLNHDAMYWYRQDPGQGLRLIYYSQIVNDFQKGDIAEGYSVSREKKESFPLTVTSAQKNPTAFYLCASSIDPLTDTQYFGPGTRLTVL.

V is TRBV6-5 and J is TRBJ2-3, with 8 positions matching TRBD1. The CDR3 is 16 residues long. Germline values: CDR1 MNHEY, CDR2 SVGAGI. V gave up 2 bases and J gave up 2 bases; unmatched junction bases: 6. The DNA for the CDR3 is TGTGCCAGCAGTTACCGGCGTCAGGGGGCCACAGATACGCAGTATTTT. Its protein product is CASSYRRQGATDTQYF.

The V and J genes are TRBV7-9 and TRBJ2-7; D possibly corresponds to TRBD2 (5 bases). V shed 8 bases and J shed 3 bases, with 11 bases lying between them. The CDR3 is 12 residues long. The germline CDR1 and CDR2 sequences are SEHNR and FQNEAQ (reference sequence). The CDR3 sequence is CASGLTVYEQYF. CDR3 bases: TGTGCCAGCGGACTTACCGTCTACGAGCAGTACTTC.

The rearrangement uses TRBV7-8 and TRBJ1-2, with 10 bases that match TRBD1. CDR3 length: 14 residues. Trimming removed 3 bases from V and 5 bases from J; junction bases left unmatched: 3. Germline assignment: CDR1 SGHVS and CDR2 FQNEAQ. CDR3 region: CASSFRDRGYGYTF. Written as DNA, the CDR3 is TGTGCCAGCAGCTTCCGGGACAGGGGATATGGCTACACCTTC.

V usage is TRBV19 and J usage is TRBJ1-4, with 7 positions matching TRBD1. The CDR3 extends over 13 amino acids. The junction had 5 bases not matched to a gene; V was cut back by 6 bases and J by 7 bases. The germline CDR1 and CDR2 sequences are LNHDA and SQIVND (reference sequence). As DNA, the CDR3 is TGTGCCAGTAGAAGGGGGCTTCGTGAAAAACTGTTTTTT. Translating gives CASRRGLREKLFF.

The chain has TRBV5-6 and TRBJ2-5, with TRBD2 identical over 10 bases. V lost 4 bases, J lost 11 bases, and 17 bases stayed unmatched. From germline, CDR1 is SGHDT and CDR2 YYEEEE. CDR3 size: 16 residues. CDR3 amino acids: CASSPQSGLAEGEQYF. The CDR3 coding sequence is TGTGCCAGCAGCCCTCAGTCCGGACTAGCGGAAGGGGAGCAGTACTTC.

This chain links TRBV14 with TRBJ2-1; TRBD2 agrees at 9 bases. This CDR3 contains 18 residues. CDR1 is SGHDN, CDR2 FVKESK, per germline. Unmatched junction bases numbered 14, after V lost 0 bases and J lost 8 bases. CDR3: CASSQERVGSGSYDEQFF. The DNA for the CDR3 is TGTGCCAGCAGCCAAGAACGGGTCGGTAGCGGGAGTTACGATGAGCAGTTCTTC.

On this clone itself: Other DNA sequences in the same sample also yield this CDR3. The genes are TRBV11-3 and TRBJ2-7; no clear D gene. V dropped 1 base and J dropped 5 bases, with 6 bases sitting between them. This CDR3 spans 12 amino acids. Germline V gives CDR1 SGHNT, CDR2 YENEEA. This chain's CDR3 is CASSLAGNEQYF. The CDR3 bases are TGTGCCAGCAGCTTAGCAGGAAACGAGCAGTACTTC.

The CDR3 region is CASSLAASSTDTQYF. The DNA of the CDR3 is TGCGCCAGCAGCTTGGCGGCTAGCAGCACAGATACGCAGTATTTT. The rearrangement joins TRBV5-1 to TRBJ2-3; weak D call: TRBD2 (5 bases). In germline, CDR1 is SGHRS, CDR2 YFSETQ. The CDR3 covers 15 residues. Trimming cost V 0 bases and J 0 bases, with 8 bases left between them.

The chain combines TRBV30 with TRBJ1-4; the D is unclear. Trimming left V 2 bases short and J 7 bases short, with 11 bases between. The germline V gene has CDR1 GTSNPN and CDR2 SVGIG (reference sequence). The CDR3 spans 13 residues. DNA for the CDR3: TGTGCCTGGAGTCAAAACCGGGGTGAAAAACTGTTTTTT. It yields the protein CAWSQNRGEKLFF.

The chain combines TRBV11-2 with TRBJ2-7; no definite D call. Germline assignment: CDR1 SGHAT and CDR2 FQNNGV. The V end was cut by 3 bases, the J end by 3 bases, with 3 bases between. CDR3 length equals 11 residues. DNA of the CDR3: TGTGCCAGCAGCTTTAGCTACGAGCAGTACTTC. Its translation is CASSFSYEQYF.